Listed below are T cell receptor beta chains from one sample, sequenced in a study of CD8+CD57+ T cells in acquired aplastic anemia. TCRdb redid the calling of the reads with MiXCR, one entry per CDR3 protein. Altogether 100,000 to 150,000 distinct CDR3 sequences are present, more than 40% being singletons, with the ten largest covering about 2.5%. Sequencing used sorted CD4+, CD8+, or CD8+CD57+ T cells (not recorded which) from PBMCs. The receptors here all came from a human donor in good health, serving as a control. The CDR3 runs from the conserved cysteine through the conserved F or W. Each record gives: D gene, clone size, V gene, J gene, CDR3 DNA, CDR3 protein. The D gene is left open where the match is weak. The listing skips clone size in some rows; elsewhere it reads once, few, many or a size class.

d_gene: TRBD1
abundance: many
v_gene: TRBV7-2
j_gene: TRBJ2-3
CDR3nt: TGTGCCAGCAGCTTTGGGGACAGACTTTCTAGCACAGATACGCAGTATTTT
CDR3aa: CASSFGDRLSSTDTQYF

d_gene: TRBD2
abundance: NA
v_gene: TRBV7-7
j_gene: TRBJ2-7
CDR3nt: TGTGCCAGCAGCTCAGGGACTAGCGGAAGGGAGCAGTACTTC
CDR3aa: CASSSGTSGREQYF

d_gene: NA
abundance: NA
v_gene: TRBV2
j_gene: TRBJ2-7
CDR3nt: TGTGCCGGCAGTAGGTACTTAAACTACGAGCAGTACTTC
CDR3aa: CAGSRYLNYEQYF

d_gene: NA
abundance: NA
v_gene: TRBV20-1
j_gene: TRBJ1-2
CDR3nt: TGCAGTGCTAGTCACGGGTCTAACTATGGCTACACCTTC
CDR3aa: CSASHGSNYGYTF

d_gene: NA
abundance: NA
v_gene: TRBV20-1
j_gene: TRBJ1-3
CDR3nt: TGCAGTGCTAGGCTGTGCTCTGGAAACACCATATATTTT
CDR3aa: CSARLCSGNTIYF

d_gene: TRBD1
abundance: many
v_gene: TRBV12-3/TRBV12-4
j_gene: TRBJ1-5
CDR3nt: TGTGCCAGCGGGACAGGAATTAGCAATCAGCCCCAGCATTTT
CDR3aa: CASGTGISNQPQHF

d_gene: NA
abundance: NA
v_gene: TRBV7-9
j_gene: TRBJ1-1
CDR3nt: TGTGCCAGCAGCTTAGGTAGGGGGGAAAGGACTGAAGCTTTCTTT
CDR3aa: CASSLGRGERTEAFF

d_gene: NA
abundance: NA
v_gene: TRBV12-3/TRBV12-4
j_gene: TRBJ2-7
CDR3nt: TGTGCCGTATCCAACCGCTTCAACTACGAGCAGTACTTC
CDR3aa: CAVSNRFNYEQYF

d_gene: TRBD1
abundance: NA
v_gene: TRBV29-1
j_gene: TRBJ1-1
CDR3nt: TGCAGCGTTGTTACATTTAGCGGGACAGGGGTTTTCTTT
CDR3aa: CSVVTFSGTGVFF

d_gene: TRBD1
abundance: NA
v_gene: TRBV24-1
j_gene: TRBJ1-1
CDR3nt: TGTGCCACCAGTGAATCCTGGACAGGGGCGGAAGCTTTCTTT
CDR3aa: CATSESWTGAEAFF

d_gene: NA
abundance: NA
v_gene: TRBV20-1
j_gene: TRBJ1-6
CDR3nt: TGCAGTGCTAGGGTTACCGGACAAGATAATTCACCCCTCCACTTT
CDR3aa: CSARVTGQDNSPLHF

d_gene: NA
abundance: few
v_gene: TRBV20-1
j_gene: TRBJ2-7
CDR3nt: TGCAGTGCTAGATGGACTGTGGGGGAGCAGTACTTC
CDR3aa: CSARWTVGEQYF

d_gene: TRBD2
abundance: few
v_gene: TRBV10-3
j_gene: TRBJ2-5
CDR3nt: TGTGCCATCAGTACCAATTTAGCGGGGTGGGAGACCCAGTACTTC
CDR3aa: CAISTNLAGWETQYF

d_gene: NA
abundance: NA
v_gene: TRBV10-1
j_gene: TRBJ1-1
CDR3nt: TGCGCCAGCAGTGGGGTCGAGACAGACACAAAAAAAGGGACTGAAGCTTTCTTT
CDR3aa: CASSGVETDTKKGTEAFF

d_gene: NA
abundance: NA
v_gene: TRBV24-1
j_gene: TRBJ1-2
CDR3nt: TGTGCCACCAGTGATTTTCGCCCGAGCGGTGGCTACACCTTC
CDR3aa: CATSDFRPSGGYTF

d_gene: NA
abundance: many
v_gene: TRBV9
j_gene: TRBJ2-7
CDR3nt: TGTGCCAGCAGCGTAGCTGACCTATACTCCTACGAGCAGTACTTC
CDR3aa: CASSVADLYSYEQYF

d_gene: NA
abundance: few
v_gene: TRBV2
j_gene: TRBJ1-6
CDR3nt: TGTGCCAGCAGTCAGACAGGCACCTCCTATAATTCACCCCTCCACTTT
CDR3aa: CASSQTGTSYNSPLHF

d_gene: NA
abundance: NA
v_gene: TRBV7-2
j_gene: TRBJ2-7
CDR3nt: TGTGCCAGCAGCGGAACACCGTCCGAGCAGTACTTC
CDR3aa: CASSGTPSEQYF

d_gene: TRBD1
abundance: many
v_gene: TRBV5-5
j_gene: TRBJ1-1
CDR3nt: TGTGCCAGCAGAATAGGACAGGGTCTTTCAGAAGCTTTCTTT
CDR3aa: CASRIGQGLSEAFF

d_gene: NA
abundance: NA
v_gene: TRBV19
j_gene: TRBJ1-1
CDR3nt: TGTGCCAGTAGTACCGCGAAGAGTGGGAACACTGAAGCTTTCTTT
CDR3aa: CASSTAKSGNTEAFF

d_gene: NA
abundance: few
v_gene: TRBV10-3
j_gene: TRBJ1-2
CDR3nt: TGTGCCATCAGCGCACAGGGCTTGGTCGGAAGGAACGACTTC
CDR3aa: CAISAQGLVGRNDF

d_gene: NA
abundance: few
v_gene: TRBV10-3
j_gene: TRBJ2-7
CDR3nt: TGTGCCATCAGCCCTACTGTAGGGGGACCCTACGAGCAGTACTTC
CDR3aa: CAISPTVGGPYEQYF

d_gene: NA
abundance: NA
v_gene: TRBV24-1
j_gene: TRBJ2-7
CDR3nt: TGTGCCACCAGTGATGTACACCCAGGCGAGCAGTACTTC
CDR3aa: CATSDVHPGEQYF

d_gene: NA
abundance: many
v_gene: TRBV7-9
j_gene: TRBJ1-4
CDR3nt: TGTGCCAGCAGCTTATCTAAAGGCAGCGGTAATGAAAAACTGTTTTTT
CDR3aa: CASSLSKGSGNEKLFF